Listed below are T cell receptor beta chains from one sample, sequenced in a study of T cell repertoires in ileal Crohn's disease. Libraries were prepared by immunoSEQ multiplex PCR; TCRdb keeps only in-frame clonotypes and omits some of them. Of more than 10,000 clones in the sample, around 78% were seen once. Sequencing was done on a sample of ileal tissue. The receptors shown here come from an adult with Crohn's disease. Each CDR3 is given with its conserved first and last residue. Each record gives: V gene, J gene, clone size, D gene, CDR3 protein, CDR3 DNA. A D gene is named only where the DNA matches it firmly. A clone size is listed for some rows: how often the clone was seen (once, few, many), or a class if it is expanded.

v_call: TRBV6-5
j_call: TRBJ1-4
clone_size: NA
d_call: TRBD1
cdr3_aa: CASNPRDSNEKLFF
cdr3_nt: TGTGCCAGCAACCCCCGGGACAGCAATGAAAAACTGTTTTTT

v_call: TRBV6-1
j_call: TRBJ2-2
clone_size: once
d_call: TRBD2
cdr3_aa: CASRETSGRRGGELFF
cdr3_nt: TGTGCCAGCAGAGAAACTAGCGGGAGAAGAGGGGGGGAGCTGTTTTTT

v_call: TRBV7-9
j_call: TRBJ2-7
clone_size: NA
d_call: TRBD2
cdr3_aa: CASSRGLVGGNHYEQYF
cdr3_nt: TGTGCCAGCAGCCGGGGACTAGTAGGAGGCAACCACTACGAGCAGTACTTC

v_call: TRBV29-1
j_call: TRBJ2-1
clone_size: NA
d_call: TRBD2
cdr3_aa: CSVKRGLAGGLEQFF
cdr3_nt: TGCAGCGTTAAACGGGGGCTAGCGGGAGGCCTTGAGCAGTTCTTC

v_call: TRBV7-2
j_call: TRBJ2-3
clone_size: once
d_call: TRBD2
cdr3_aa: CASRRQTVAGGHADTQYF
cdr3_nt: TGTGCCAGCAGACGACAAACGGTAGCGGGGGGCCACGCAGATACGCAGTATTTT

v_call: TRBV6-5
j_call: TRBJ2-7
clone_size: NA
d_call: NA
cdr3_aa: CASRGWSYEQYF
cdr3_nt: TGTGCCAGCCGAGGGTGGTCCTACGAGCAGTACTTC

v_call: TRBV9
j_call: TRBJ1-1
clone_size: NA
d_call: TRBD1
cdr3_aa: CASSAPGGLDTEAFF
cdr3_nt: TGTGCCAGCAGCGCACCAGGGGGCTTGGACACTGAAGCTTTCTTT

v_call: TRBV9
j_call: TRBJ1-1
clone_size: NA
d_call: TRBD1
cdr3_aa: CASRDRQGLNTEAFF
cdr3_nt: TGTGCCAGCAGAGACCGACAGGGCCTGAACACTGAAGCTTTCTTT

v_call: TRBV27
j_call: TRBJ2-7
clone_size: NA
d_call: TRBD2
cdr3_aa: CASSLLASGAGGEQYF
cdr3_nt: TGTGCCAGCAGTTTATTGGCTAGCGGGGCCGGGGGCGAGCAGTACTTC

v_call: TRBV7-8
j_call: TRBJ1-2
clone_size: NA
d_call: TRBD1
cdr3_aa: CASSSGTGGGGYTF
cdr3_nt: TGTGCCAGCAGTTCCGGGACAGGGGGAGGAGGCTACACCTTC

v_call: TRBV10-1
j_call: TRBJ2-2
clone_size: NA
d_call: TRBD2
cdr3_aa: CASSLGLAVTGELFF
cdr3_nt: TGCGCCAGCAGCCTGGGACTAGCGGTAACCGGGGAGCTGTTTTTT

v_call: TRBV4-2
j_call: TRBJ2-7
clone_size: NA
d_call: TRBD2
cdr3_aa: CASSQSRGGAYEQYF
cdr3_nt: TGTGCCAGCAGCCAATCTCGGGGGGGGGCCTACGAGCAGTACTTC

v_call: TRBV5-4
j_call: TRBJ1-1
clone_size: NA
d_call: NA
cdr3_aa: CASSLEAASTEAFF
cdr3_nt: TGTGCCAGCAGCTTGGAGGCGGCCAGTACTGAAGCTTTCTTT

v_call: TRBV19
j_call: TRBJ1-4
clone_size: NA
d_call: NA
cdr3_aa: CASSVQGSDEKLFF
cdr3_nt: TGTGCCAGTAGTGTCCAGGGAAGTGATGAAAAACTGTTTTTT

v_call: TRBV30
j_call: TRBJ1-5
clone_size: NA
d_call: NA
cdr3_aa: CAWSVTAEQPQHF
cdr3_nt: TGTGCCTGGAGCGTGACGGCGGAACAGCCCCAGCATTTT

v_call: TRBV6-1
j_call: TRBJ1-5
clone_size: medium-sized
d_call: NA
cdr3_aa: CASSSGYQYQPQHF
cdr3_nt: TGTGCCAGCAGCTCCGGGTATCAGTATCAGCCCCAGCATTTT

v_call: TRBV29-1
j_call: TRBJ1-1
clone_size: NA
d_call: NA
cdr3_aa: CSVPTGQFGNTEAFF
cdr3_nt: TGCAGCGTTCCAACAGGGCAATTCGGAAACACTGAAGCTTTCTTT

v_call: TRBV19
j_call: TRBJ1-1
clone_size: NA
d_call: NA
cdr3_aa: CASSTTGSEAFF
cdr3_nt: TGTGCCAGTAGTACCACAGGGTCGGAAGCTTTCTTT

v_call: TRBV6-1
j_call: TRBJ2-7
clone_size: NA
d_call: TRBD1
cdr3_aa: CASRGHGQGSYEQYF
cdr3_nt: TGTGCCAGCAGGGGACACGGACAGGGCTCCTACGAGCAGTACTTC

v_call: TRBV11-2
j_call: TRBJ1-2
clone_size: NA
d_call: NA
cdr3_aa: CASSLDSLYGYTF
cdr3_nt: TGTGCCAGCAGCTTGGACAGTCTCTATGGCTACACCTTC

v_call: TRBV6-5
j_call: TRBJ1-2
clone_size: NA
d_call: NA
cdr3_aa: CASRQNPGGYGYTF
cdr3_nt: TGTGCCAGTCGACAGAACCCCGGCGGCTATGGCTACACCTTC

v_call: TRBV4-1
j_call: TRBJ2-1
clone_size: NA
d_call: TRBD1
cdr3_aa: CASSRDREGSSYNEQFF
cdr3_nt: TGCGCCAGCAGCCGGGACAGGGAAGGTTCCTCCTACAATGAGCAGTTCTTC

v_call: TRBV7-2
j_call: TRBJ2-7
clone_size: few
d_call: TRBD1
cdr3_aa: CASRGTGGGYEQYF
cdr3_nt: TGTGCCAGCAGGGGAACAGGGGGCGGATACGAGCAGTACTTC

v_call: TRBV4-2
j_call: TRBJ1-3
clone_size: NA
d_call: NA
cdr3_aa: CASSQDGHSSSGNTIYF
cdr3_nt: TGTGCCAGCAGCCAAGACGGACATTCGAGCTCTGGAAACACCATATATTTT

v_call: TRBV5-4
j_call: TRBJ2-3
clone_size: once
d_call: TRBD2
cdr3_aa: CASSLATGGDTQYF
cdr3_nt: TGTGCCAGCAGCTTGGCCACGGGAGGAGATACGCAGTATTTT

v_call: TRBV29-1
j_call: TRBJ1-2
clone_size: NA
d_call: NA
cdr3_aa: CSAGGGTNYGYTF
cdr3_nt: TGCAGCGCTGGGGGGGGAACTAACTATGGCTACACCTTC

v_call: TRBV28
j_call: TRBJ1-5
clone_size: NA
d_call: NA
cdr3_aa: CASSGQVKDQPQHF
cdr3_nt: TGTGCCAGCAGTGGGCAGGTGAAGGATCAGCCCCAGCATTTT

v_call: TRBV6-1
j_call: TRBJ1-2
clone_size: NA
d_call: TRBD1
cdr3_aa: CASSEMKTGLYYGYTF
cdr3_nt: TGTGCCAGCAGTGAGATGAAGACAGGGTTGTACTATGGCTACACCTTC

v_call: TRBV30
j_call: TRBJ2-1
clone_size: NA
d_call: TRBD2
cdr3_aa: CAWSDPLSGRPWEQFF
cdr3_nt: TGTGCCTGGAGTGACCCCTTGAGCGGGAGGCCCTGGGAGCAGTTCTTC

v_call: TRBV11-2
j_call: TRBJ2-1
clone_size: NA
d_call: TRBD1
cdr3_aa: CASSSWGQGGDEQFF
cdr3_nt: TGTGCCAGCAGCTCGTGGGGACAGGGGGGGGATGAGCAGTTCTTC